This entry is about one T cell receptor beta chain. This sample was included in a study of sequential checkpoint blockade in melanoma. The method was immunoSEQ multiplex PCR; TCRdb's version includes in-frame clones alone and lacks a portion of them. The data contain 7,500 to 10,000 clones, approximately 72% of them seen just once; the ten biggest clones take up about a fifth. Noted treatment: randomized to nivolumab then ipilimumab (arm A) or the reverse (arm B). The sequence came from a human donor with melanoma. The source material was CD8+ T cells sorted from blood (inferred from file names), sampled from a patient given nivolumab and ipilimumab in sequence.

The CDR3 coding sequence is TGCAGCGTTGACCGGCGGGGCTTGTACACAGATACGCAGTATTTT. Protein product: CSVDRRGLYTDTQYF. The V call is TRBV29-1, the J call TRBJ2-3, with TRBD2 as a possible D gene (6 bases). The CDR3 runs 15 residues. Trimming stripped 3 bases from V and 2 bases from J, with 15 bases between. Looked up from germline, CDR1 is SQVTM and CDR2 is ANQGSEA.